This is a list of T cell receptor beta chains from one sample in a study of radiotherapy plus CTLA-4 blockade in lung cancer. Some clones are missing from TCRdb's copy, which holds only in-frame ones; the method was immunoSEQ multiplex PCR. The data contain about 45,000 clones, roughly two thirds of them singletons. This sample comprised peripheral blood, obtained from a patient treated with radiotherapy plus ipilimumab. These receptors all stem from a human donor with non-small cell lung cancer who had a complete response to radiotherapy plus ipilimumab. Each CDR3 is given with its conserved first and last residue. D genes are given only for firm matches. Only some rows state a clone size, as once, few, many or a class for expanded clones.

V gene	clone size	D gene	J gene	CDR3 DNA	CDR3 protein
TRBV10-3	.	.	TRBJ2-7	TGTGCCATCAGTGAGTCGAGGGTCAGACCGCAAAGGGTCGAGCAGTACTTC	CAISESRVRPQRVEQYF
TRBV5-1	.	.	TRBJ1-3	TGCGCCAGCAGCAGGGATCCGGGACTCCTTGGAAACACCATATATTTT	CASSRDPGLLGNTIYF
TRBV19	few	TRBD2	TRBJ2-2	TGTGCCAGTAGCGACCCACTAGCGGGAGTATATCGATTTGCCACCGGGGAGCTGTTTTTT	CASSDPLAGVYRFATGELFF
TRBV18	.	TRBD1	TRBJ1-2	TGTGCCAGCTCACTGCCGACAGGGAGCTATGGCTACACCTTC	CASSLPTGSYGYTF
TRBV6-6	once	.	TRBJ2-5	TGTGCCACCGCAATGGGGCGGGGTCAAGAGACCCAGTACTTC	CATAMGRGQETQYF
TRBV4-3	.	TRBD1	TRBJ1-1	TGCGCCAGCAGCAAAGAAGGTTTAGCAGGGGGTGAAGCTTTCTTT	CASSKEGLAGGEAFF
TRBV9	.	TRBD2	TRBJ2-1	TGTGCCAGCAGCGTTAGCGGGAGCATGATGAATGAGCAGTTCTTC	CASSVSGSMMNEQFF
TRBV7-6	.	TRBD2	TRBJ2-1	TGTGCCAGCAGCTTGGACCCCCCCGGAACTAGCGGGAACAATGAGCAGTTCTTC	CASSLDPPGTSGNNEQFF
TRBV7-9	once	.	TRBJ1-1	TGTGCCAGCAGCTTAGTAGGGGGGGTCACTGAAGCTTTCTTT	CASSLVGGVTEAFF
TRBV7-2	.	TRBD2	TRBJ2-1	TGTGCCAGCAGCCCCGAGTGGGGCGGGAGGGCGTACAATGAGCAGTTCTTC	CASSPEWGGRAYNEQFF
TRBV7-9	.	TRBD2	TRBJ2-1	TGTGCCAGCAGCCCCCGCGTTAGCGGGAGGGGCGATGAGCAGTTCTTC	CASSPRVSGRGDEQFF
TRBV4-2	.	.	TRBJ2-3	TGTGCCAGCAGCCAAGACCCCCAGACAGATACGCAGTATTTT	CASSQDPQTDTQYF
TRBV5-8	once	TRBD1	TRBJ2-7	TGTGCCAGCAGCTATGGGACAGGGATTGCCTACGAGCAGTACTTC	CASSYGTGIAYEQYF
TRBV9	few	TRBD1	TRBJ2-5	TGTGCCAGCAGCGAGAGGGGACAGGGGGCGTATGAGACCCAGTACTTC	CASSERGQGAYETQYF
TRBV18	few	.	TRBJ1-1	TGTGCCAGCTCACCCCAGGAAATAATGAACACTGAAGCTTTCTTT	CASSPQEIMNTEAFF
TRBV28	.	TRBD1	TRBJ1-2	TGTGCCAGCAGTTTCCGGGACAGACCCTATGGCTACACCTTC	CASSFRDRPYGYTF
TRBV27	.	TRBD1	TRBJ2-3	TGTGCCAGCAGTGACAGGGAAATAAGCACAGATACGCAGTATTTT	CASSDREISTDTQYF
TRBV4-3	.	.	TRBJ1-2	TGCGCCAGCAGCCCCATCCAGGGCTCTGGCTACACCTTC	CASSPIQGSGYTF
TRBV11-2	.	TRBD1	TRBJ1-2	TGTGCCAGCAACGACAACAGGGGTTGGTGGGCGGGCTACACCTTC	CASNDNRGWWAGYTF
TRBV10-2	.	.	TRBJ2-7	TGCGCCAGCATGATGAGCTCCTACGAGCAGTACTTC	CASMMSSYEQYF
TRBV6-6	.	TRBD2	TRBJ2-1	TGTGCCAGCAGCCAGACTAGCGGGAGCTCCTACAATGAGCAGTTCTTC	CASSQTSGSSYNEQFF
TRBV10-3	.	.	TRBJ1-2	TGTGCCATCAGTGAGGGCAGGACAATTAACTATGGCTACACCTTC	CAISEGRTINYGYTF
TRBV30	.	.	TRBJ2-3	TGTGCCTGGAGTGTACTCTCCGCCGATACGCAGTATTTT	CAWSVLSADTQYF
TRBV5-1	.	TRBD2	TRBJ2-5	TGCGCCAGCAGCACAGGACTAGCGGGAGTGGAGACCCAGTACTTC	CASSTGLAGVETQYF
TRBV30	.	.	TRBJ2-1	TGTGCCTGGAGCGCAAGAAGCACTGAGCAGTTCTTC	CAWSARSTEQFF
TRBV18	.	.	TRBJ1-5	TGTGCCAGCTCAGACCTACAGGGAAACAATCAGCCCCAGCATTTT	CASSDLQGNNQPQHF
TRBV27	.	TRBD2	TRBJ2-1	TGTGCCAGCAGTGCCCTAGCGGGAGGGTACAATGAGCAGTTCTTC	CASSALAGGYNEQFF
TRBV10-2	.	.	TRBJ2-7	TGCGCCAGTAAAGACAGAAACTCCTACGAGCAGTACTTC	CASKDRNSYEQYF
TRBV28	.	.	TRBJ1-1	TGTGCCAGCAGTTTAACGGACATCACTGAAGCTTTCTTT	CASSLTDITEAFF
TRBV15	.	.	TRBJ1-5	TGTGCCACCTCTAGGGAGGGGGATAATCAGCCCCAGCATTTT	CATSREGDNQPQHF
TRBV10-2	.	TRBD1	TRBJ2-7	TGCGCCAGCAGTTTTCCGGGACAGGGCAAGTACGAGCAGTACTTC	CASSFPGQGKYEQYF
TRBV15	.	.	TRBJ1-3	TGTGCCACCAGCAGGTCAACAGGGTATGGAAACACCATATATTTT	CATSRSTGYGNTIYF
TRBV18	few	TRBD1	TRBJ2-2	TGTGCCAGCTCACCGGACAGGGGGTTACTCAACACCGGGGAGCTGTTTTTT	CASSPDRGLLNTGELFF
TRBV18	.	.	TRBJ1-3	TGTGCCAGCTCACCCCCAGGGTCTTCTGGAAACACCATATATTTT	CASSPPGSSGNTIYF
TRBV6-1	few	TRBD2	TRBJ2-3	TGTGCCAGCAACTTAGCTAGCGGAACAGATACGCAGTATTTT	CASNLASGTDTQYF
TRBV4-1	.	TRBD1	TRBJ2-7	TGCGCCAGCAGCCAGCCGGGACAGGGGTACTACGAGCAGTACTTC	CASSQPGQGYYEQYF
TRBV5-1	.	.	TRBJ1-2	TGCGCCAGCAGCTCGTCAGGACACCTTTGGGACTCATGGGGCTACACCTTC	CASSSSGHLWDSWGYTF
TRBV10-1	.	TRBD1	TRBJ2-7	TGCGCCAGCAGGGAAAGGACAGGAGGTAAGTCCTACGAGCAGTACTTC	CASRERTGGKSYEQYF
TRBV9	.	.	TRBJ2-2	TGTGCCAGCAGCGCCGGGTCGCCCCAAGGCGGGGAGCTGTTTTTT	CASSAGSPQGGELFF
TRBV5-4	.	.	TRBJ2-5	TGTGCCAGCAGCTTGGGAGTAGGGGGAGTAGAGACCCAGTACTTC	CASSLGVGGVETQYF
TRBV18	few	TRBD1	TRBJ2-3	TGTGCCAGCTCACCCAGGGACAGACGCACAGATACGCAGTATTTT	CASSPRDRRTDTQYF
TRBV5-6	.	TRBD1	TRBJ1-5	TGTGCCAGCAGCTTGAGGGACAGGGGATCGATCCAGCATTTT	CASSLRDRGSIQHF